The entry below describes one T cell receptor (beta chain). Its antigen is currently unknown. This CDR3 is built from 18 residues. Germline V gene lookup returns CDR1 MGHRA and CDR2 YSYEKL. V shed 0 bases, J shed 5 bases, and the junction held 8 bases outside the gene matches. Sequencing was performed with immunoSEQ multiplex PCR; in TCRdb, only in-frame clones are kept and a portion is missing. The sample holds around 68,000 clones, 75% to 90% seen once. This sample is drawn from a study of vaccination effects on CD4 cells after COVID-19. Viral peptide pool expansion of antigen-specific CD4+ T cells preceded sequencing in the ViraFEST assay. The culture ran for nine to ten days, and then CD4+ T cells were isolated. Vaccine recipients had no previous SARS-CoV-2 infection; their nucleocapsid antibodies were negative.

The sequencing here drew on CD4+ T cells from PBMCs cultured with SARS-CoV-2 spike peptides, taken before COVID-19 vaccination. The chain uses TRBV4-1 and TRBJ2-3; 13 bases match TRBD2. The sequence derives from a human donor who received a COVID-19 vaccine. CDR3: CASSQDTGLAGARDTQYF. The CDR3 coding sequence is TGCGCCAGCAGCCAAGATACCGGACTAGCGGGGGCTAGAGATACGCAGTATTTT.